A selection of T cell receptor beta chains follows, all from one sample in a study of radiotherapy plus CTLA-4 blockade in lung cancer. The table came from immunoSEQ multiplex PCR; TCRdb's copy has only in-frame clones and leaves some out. The profile shows roughly 100,000 clones, 82% of them singletons. Sequenced material: peripheral blood, taken from a patient treated with radiotherapy plus ipilimumab. Receptor source: a human donor with non-small cell lung cancer who had a partial response to radiotherapy plus ipilimumab. The CDR3 runs from the conserved cysteine through the conserved F or W. The D gene is left open where the match is weak. The listing skips clone size in some rows; elsewhere it reads once, few, many or a size class.

NA	TRBD2	TRBV5-1	TRBJ2-7	CASSLDSGGSYEQYF	TGCGCCAGCAGCTTGGATAGCGGGGGCTCCTACGAGCAGTACTTC
once	NA	TRBV6-1	TRBJ1-2	CASSEALQGQGYGYTF	TGTGCCAGCAGTGAAGCGCTTCAGGGGCAGGGCTATGGCTACACCTTC
NA	TRBD1	TRBV29-1	TRBJ2-2	CSVEAYTGENTGELFF	TGCAGCGTTGAAGCTTACACAGGGGAGAACACCGGGGAGCTGTTTTTT
once	NA	TRBV5-6	TRBJ1-4	CASSLDVANEKLFF	TGTGCCAGCAGCTTGGATGTAGCCAATGAAAAACTGTTTTTT
once	NA	TRBV27	TRBJ2-7	CASRLGSGGHEQYF	TGTGCCAGCCGGCTGGGCTCGGGGGGCCACGAGCAGTACTTC
few	NA	TRBV2	TRBJ1-4	CASSGLGTNEKLFF	TGTGCCAGCAGTGGCCTAGGAACTAATGAAAAACTGTTTTTT
NA	NA	TRBV15	TRBJ2-2	CATSLTRGAAGELFF	TGTGCCACCAGCTTAACGCGGGGCGCCGCCGGGGAGCTGTTTTTT
NA	TRBD2	TRBV27	TRBJ2-3	CASIAGGTDTQYF	TGTGCCAGCATAGCGGGAGGCACAGATACGCAGTATTTT
NA	NA	TRBV28	TRBJ1-1	CASSALPARENTEAFF	TGTGCCAGCAGTGCCCTCCCAGCCAGGGAGAACACTGAAGCTTTCTTT
NA	TRBD2	TRBV18	TRBJ2-1	CASSPRVAGGTYNEQFF	TGTGCCAGCTCACCACGGGTAGCGGGAGGCACCTACAATGAGCAGTTCTTC
NA	TRBD1	TRBV6-5	TRBJ1-2	CASSVSGTGLGGYTF	TGTGCCAGCAGTGTGTCCGGGACAGGGTTGGGTGGCTACACCTTC
few	TRBD1	TRBV27	TRBJ2-7	CASSQGQGSEQYF	TGTGCCAGCAGTCAGGGACAGGGAAGCGAGCAGTACTTC
NA	NA	TRBV7-9	TRBJ2-2	CASNPGQNTGELFF	TGTGCCAGCAACCCGGGACAGAACACCGGGGAGCTGTTTTTT
once	NA	TRBV13	TRBJ1-1	CASSLRRGGWDTEAFF	TGTGCCAGCAGCCTGAGAAGGGGCGGCTGGGACACTGAAGCTTTCTTT
NA	NA	TRBV6-6	TRBJ2-7	CASSYTGWGEQYF	TGTGCCAGCAGTTACACGGGGTGGGGTGAGCAGTACTTC
NA	NA	TRBV6-5	TRBJ1-6	CASRPTETYNSPLHF	TGTGCCAGCAGACCGACAGAGACCTATAATTCACCCCTCCACTTT
few	NA	TRBV4-2	TRBJ2-3	CASSQRGGDTQYF	TGTGCCAGCAGCCAAAGGGGGGGAGATACGCAGTATTTT
NA	NA	TRBV7-9	TRBJ1-5	CASSFGGGAQPQHF	TGTGCCAGCAGCTTTGGGGGGGGCGCTCAGCCCCAGCATTTT
NA	NA	TRBV18	TRBJ2-1	CASLEGVLNNEQFF	TGTGCCAGCTTGGAAGGGGTATTGAACAATGAGCAGTTCTTC
NA	NA	TRBV6-1	TRBJ2-7	CASTTGQYLSYEQYF	TGTGCCAGCACCACTGGACAGTACCTCTCCTACGAGCAGTACTTC
NA	NA	TRBV28	TRBJ1-1	CASSPIQDRNTEAFF	TGTGCCAGCAGCCCCATCCAGGACAGGAACACTGAAGCTTTCTTT
NA	NA	TRBV5-1	TRBJ1-2	CASSFSQGNYGYTF	TGCGCCAGCAGCTTTTCTCAGGGGAACTATGGCTACACCTTC
NA	NA	TRBV9	TRBJ1-1	CASSHGGLGTEAFF	TGTGCCAGCAGCCATGGGGGGTTGGGAACTGAAGCTTTCTTT
NA	TRBD1	TRBV28	TRBJ2-7	CASFGQGEYEQYF	TGTGCCAGTTTCGGACAGGGTGAATACGAGCAGTACTTC
once	NA	TRBV9	TRBJ2-3	CASSPTRGDTQYF	TGTGCCAGCAGCCCGACACGGGGGGATACGCAGTATTTT
NA	NA	TRBV15	TRBJ1-2	CATSRGTHRVANYGYTF	TGTGCCACCAGCAGAGGAACCCACAGGGTAGCTAACTATGGCTACACCTTC
few	NA	TRBV6-1	TRBJ1-2	CASVAGPARGYGYTF	TGTGCCAGCGTTGCCGGACCCGCGCGGGGCTATGGCTACACCTTC